This T cell receptor (beta chain) came from a study of low-dose radiotherapy and immunotherapy resistance in tumors. About the research overall: Per fraction, Cohort 2 was given 1 Gy every two weeks, accumulating a total of 13 Gy over 26 weeks. Both drugs were delivered intravenously to patients (nivolumab 240 mg every two weeks and ipilimumab 1 mg/kg every six weeks).

The time point denotes: after trial treatment. The sample's treatment: LDRT plus nivolumab, ipilimumab, low-dose cyclophosphamide and aspirin (RACIN trial). TRAV- and TRBV-specific primers, spanning alpha and beta chains, primed first-strand cDNA. TCRs were put through roughly 20 PCR cycles of amplification with Phusion. A constant-region primer and the V-primer adapter served as the primer pair. Amplification (by in vitro transcription) was performed on isolated mRNA. TCRdb ran MiXCR on the reads and lists one entry per CDR3 protein. The table has 50,000 or so distinct CDR3 sequences, about a quarter seen once. The source of this sequence is a male donor with prostate cancer. The sequences come from PBMCs, collected after low-dose radiotherapy plus immunotherapy.

In nucleotides, the CDR3 is TGTGCCAGCAAAGGGGACAGGGGGAAGGATTCACCCCTCCACTTT. Residues: CASKGDRGKDSPLHF. The chain couples TRBV28 to TRBJ1-6, with 11 bases aligning to TRBD1. This CDR3 region has 15 residues. J was trimmed by 8 bases and V by 7 bases; bases with no gene match: 7. CDR1 is MDHEN and CDR2 is SYDVKM in the germline V gene.